Included here is one TCR beta chain sequence, with context. What antigen it recognizes has not been identified. Germline is not matched at one junction end, which may reflect a read error. The data originate from a study of tumor and adjacent non-tumor tissue in lung cancer (dated by TCRdb to the late 2010s). Background on the whole study: Patients with adenocarcinoma (about 12), squamous cell carcinoma (2) and small cell lung cancer (1) were included in the cohort. The 15 or so patients were aged about 31 to 76 years, included ten or so men and 5 women, and had TNM stage I to III disease. Sequencing generated a total of 120 million or so productive TCRbeta reads, averaging around 4.2 million reads per sample. Using bulk TCRbeta repertoires from roughly 14 lung cancer patients, the study set lung tumor tissue side by side with matched distant non-tumor lung tissue. For each patient, one tumor sample and one normal lung sample were taken, giving about 31 paired specimens that underwent TCRbeta CDR3 sequencing. The full study reports these points: Tumor tissue showed significantly greater TCR diversity (inverse Simpson) than normal lung tissue (431.37 vs 166.20, P = 0.0075, Mann-Whitney U test). Younger patients had significantly higher TCR diversity, and higher tumor TCR diversity was associated with shorter overall and disease-free survival. The top 100 clones made up a significantly larger cumulative share of the repertoire in normal lung than in tumor tissue. Only about 16 patients were included in the cohort, and the need for larger samples and more detailed clinical data was noted by the authors. Because peripheral blood was not sequenced, blood TCRbeta repertoires in the lung cancer patients of the study were not examined. The sequencing platform is not named in the methods, and unique molecular identifiers are not mentioned.

The library was built by means of multiplex PCR. TCRdb records Illumina HiSeq 2500 as the sequencer. TCRbeta libraries were built by three rounds of nested PCR using primers (Table S4), following protocols modified from ARM-PCR. Before sequencing, PCR products in the 200-500 bp range were cut out of the gel and cleaned up using the QIAquick gel extraction kit. The original pipeline was this. Trimmomatic was used to clean the reads, FLASH merged the cleaned reads into complete CDR3 sequences, and MiTCR assigned the sequences to V(D)J germline segments. Clonal diversity was calculated as the inverse Simpson's index using VDJtools. In-frame sequences lacking a premature stop codon were counted as productive reads. TCRdb itself trimmed the public reads at Q25 with fastp, ran MiXCR and retained productive beta chains. Rows merge per CDR3 protein into single entries with the most common DNA and genes. Here the V and J calls rest on TCRdb's processing, not on the authors' analysis. The sample data list about 80,000 distinct CDR3 sequences, and 65% to 90% of these were observed just once. The ten largest account for more than 10% of the sample.

RNA was extracted from bulk unsorted tissue and checked for quality with a NanoDrop ND-1000 and an Agilent 2100. Donors were newly diagnosed lung cancer patients admitted for thoracic surgery in China between August and November 2014, without prior chemotherapy. The study excluded patients who had received radiotherapy or chemotherapy before or who had another cancer at the same time. Pieces of surgical tissue measuring roughly 1-2.2 cm3 were kept in RNAlater solution and held at -80 degrees C until needed. Taken from cysteine to phenylalanine, the CDR3 has 13 residues. The only DNA kept is the CDR3, 39 bases in frame from the first base. CDR1 and CDR2 are drawn from the germline V gene: SQVTM, ANQGSEA.

Source material: lung tumor tissue. The rearrangement joined TRBV29-1 to TRBJ2-5; confidence is insufficient to name the D gene. This receptor was identified in a woman aged 50 to 65 with non-small cell lung cancer. The encoded CDR3 is CSVEQQSQESQYF. The nucleotide sequence is TGCAGCGTTGAACAACAGAGCCAAGAGAGCCAGTACTTC. With the portions outside the CDR3 filled from the reference TRBV29-1 and TRBJ2-5 genes, the complete variable region becomes SAVISQKPSRDICQRGTSLTIQCQVDSQVTMMFWYRQQPGQSLTLIATANQGSEATYESGFVIDKFPISRPNLTFSTLTVSNMSPEDSSIYLCSVEQQSQESQYFGPGTRLLVL.